This T cell receptor beta chain was retrieved from a study of shared clonotypes between healthy human individuals. General study findings and limits: Naive CD4 clonotypes overlapped across several donors at about 5.3%.

As to this clone: Antigen unknown.

CD45RA+ naive and CD45RA-negative memory subsets were separated from CD4+ cells. Trimming took off 0 bases at V and 1 base at J, with 6 bases between the two ends. Looked up from germline, CDR1 is MNHNS and CDR2 is SASEGT. The length of the CDR3 is 14 residues. Sequenced by immunoSEQ multiplex PCR; TCRdb stores in-frame clones only, minus some. The table includes approximately 1.5 million clones, 95% to 99% detected once. This sequence originates from a man aged 25 to 45 in good health. The chain links TRBV6-1 to TRBJ1-1, with D unresolved. Specimen: naive CD4+ T cells sorted from blood. Sample subset: CD45RA+ positively selected. CDR3 nucleotide sequence: TGTGCCAGCAGTGAAGCGTACAGGAACACTGAAGCTTTCTTT. It translates to CASSEAYRNTEAFF.